Below, one TCR beta chain is given with its context. This entry comes from a study of cytomegalovirus exposure and HLA in healthy donors. Vbeta (60) and Jbeta (13) primers were used in the PCR. The method was immunoSEQ multiplex PCR; TCRdb's version includes in-frame clones alone and lacks a portion of them. In the table there are approximately 110,000 clones, over 80% of which are singletons. Germline CDR1 MDHEN, CDR2 SYDVKM. V was clipped by 5 bases and J by 2 bases, with 17 bases between them. The CDR3 is 16 amino acids. Sequenced input: PBMCs. The clonotype originates from a man over 45 in good health and CMV-seronegative. The chain links TRBV28 to TRBJ2-3; D is perhaps TRBD1 (6 bases). The CDR3 loop reads CASSLLDSSFTDTQYF. CDR3 nucleotides: TGTGCCAGCAGTCTCTTGGACAGTTCCTTCACAGATACGCAGTATTTT.